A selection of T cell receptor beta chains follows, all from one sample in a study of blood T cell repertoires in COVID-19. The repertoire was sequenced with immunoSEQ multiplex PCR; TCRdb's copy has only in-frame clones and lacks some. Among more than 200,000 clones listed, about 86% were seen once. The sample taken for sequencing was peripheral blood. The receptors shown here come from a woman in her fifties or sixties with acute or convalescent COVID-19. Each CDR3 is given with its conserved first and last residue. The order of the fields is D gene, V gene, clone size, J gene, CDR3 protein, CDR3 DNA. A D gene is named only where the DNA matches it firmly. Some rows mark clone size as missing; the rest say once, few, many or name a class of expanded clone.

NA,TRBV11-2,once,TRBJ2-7,CASSPLLTGEQYF,TGTGCCAGCAGCCCCCTCTTGACGGGAGAGCAGTACTTC
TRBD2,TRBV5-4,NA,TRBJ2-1,CASSFASGAYNEQFF,TGTGCCAGCAGCTTCGCTAGCGGGGCCTACAATGAGCAGTTCTTC
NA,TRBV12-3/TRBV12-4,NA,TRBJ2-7,CASSPPRHGEQYF,TGTGCCAGCAGTCCCCCCCGACACGGCGAGCAGTACTTC
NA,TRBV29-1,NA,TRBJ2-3,CSVRESTDTQYF,TGCAGCGTTCGCGAATCCACAGATACGCAGTATTTT
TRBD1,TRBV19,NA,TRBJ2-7,CASSEDRGGSYEQYF,TGTGCCAGTAGTGAAGACAGGGGAGGATCCTACGAGCAGTACTTC
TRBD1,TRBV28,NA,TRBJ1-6,CASSTDRGNSPLHF,TGTGCCAGCAGCACGGACAGGGGAAATTCACCCCTCCACTTT
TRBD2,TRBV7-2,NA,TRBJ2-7,CASSLALAGDREQYF,TGTGCCAGCAGCTTAGCACTAGCGGGAGATCGCGAGCAGTACTTC
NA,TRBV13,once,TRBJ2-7,CASSPGTYSYEQYF,TGTGCCAGCAGCCCCGGGACATACTCCTACGAGCAGTACTTC
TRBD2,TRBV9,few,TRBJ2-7,CASSAGPTSGISYEQYF,TGTGCCAGCAGCGCTGGGCCGACTAGCGGTATCTCCTACGAGCAGTACTTC
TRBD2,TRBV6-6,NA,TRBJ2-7,CASSHQRIAGIVYEQYF,TGTGCCAGCAGTCACCAGCGGATAGCGGGCATCGTTTACGAGCAGTACTTC
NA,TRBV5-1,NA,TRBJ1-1,CASRRGDTNTEAFF,TGCGCCAGCAGGCGAGGGGACACTAACACTGAAGCTTTCTTT
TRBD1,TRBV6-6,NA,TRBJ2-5,CASSPLGRGRLNQETQYF,TGTGCCAGCAGTCCCCTTGGCAGGGGGCGGCTCAACCAAGAGACCCAGTACTTC
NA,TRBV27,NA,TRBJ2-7,CASSPYSGSSYEQYF,TGTGCCAGCAGTCCATATTCCGGGAGCTCCTACGAGCAGTACTTC
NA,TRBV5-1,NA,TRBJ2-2,CASRGGTRNTGELFF,TGCGCCAGCAGGGGCGGGACTCGGAACACCGGGGAGCTGTTTTTT
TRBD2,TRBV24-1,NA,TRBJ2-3,CATSDSGTIAPVFGTDTQYF,TGTGCCACCAGTGATTCCGGGACTATCGCACCCGTTTTTGGGACAGATACGCAGTATTTT
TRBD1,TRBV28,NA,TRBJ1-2,CASSLLQGAGGYTF,TGTGCCAGCAGTTTACTTCAGGGGGCGGGTGGCTACACCTTC
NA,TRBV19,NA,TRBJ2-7,CASSIGASRSPYEQYF,TGTGCCAGTAGTATAGGGGCCAGTAGGTCCCCATACGAGCAGTACTTC
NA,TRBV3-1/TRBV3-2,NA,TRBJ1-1,CASSRAEGAPEAFF,TGTGCCAGCAGCCGCGCCGAGGGAGCCCCTGAAGCTTTCTTT
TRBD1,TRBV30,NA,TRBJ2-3,CAWGGWDSTSTDTQYF,TGTGCCTGGGGAGGATGGGACAGTACTAGCACAGATACGCAGTATTTT
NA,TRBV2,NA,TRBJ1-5,CASSEEGGANQPQHF,TGTGCCAGCAGTGAAGAGGGAGGGGCCAATCAGCCCCAGCATTTT
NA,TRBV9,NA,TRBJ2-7,CASSVEMEAGEQYF,TGTGCCAGCAGCGTAGAAATGGAGGCTGGAGAGCAGTACTTC
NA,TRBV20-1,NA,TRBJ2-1,CSASTGREDEQFF,TGCAGTGCTAGTACGGGCAGGGAGGATGAGCAGTTCTTC
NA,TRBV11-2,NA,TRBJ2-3,CASSHHGRERGTQYF,TGTGCCAGCAGCCACCACGGACGGGAAAGAGGCACGCAGTATTTT
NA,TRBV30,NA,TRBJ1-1,CAWSGVSEAFF,TGTGCCTGGTCGGGAGTGAGTGAAGCTTTCTTT
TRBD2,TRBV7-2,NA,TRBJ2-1,CASSLYEREGQQFF,TGTGCCAGCAGCTTATACGAGCGGGAGGGACAGCAGTTCTTC
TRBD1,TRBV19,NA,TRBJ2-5,CASSRGQEIQETQYF,TGTGCCAGTAGTAGGGGACAGGAGATCCAAGAGACCCAGTACTTC
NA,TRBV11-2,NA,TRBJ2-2,CASTLARNTGELFF,TGTGCCAGCACCTTAGCGAGGAACACCGGGGAGCTGTTTTTT
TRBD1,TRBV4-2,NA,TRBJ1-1,CASSQDVYSGQVNFLNTEAFF,TGTGCCAGCAGCCAAGACGTCTATTCGGGACAGGTTAATTTTTTGAACACTGAAGCTTTCTTT
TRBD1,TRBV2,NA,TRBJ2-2,CASSSGTGPIGELFF,TGTGCCAGCAGTTCCGGGACAGGACCCATCGGGGAGCTGTTTTTT
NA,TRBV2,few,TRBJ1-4,CASSGEIPNEKLFF,TGTGCCAGCAGCGGGGAAATTCCTAATGAAAAACTGTTTTTT
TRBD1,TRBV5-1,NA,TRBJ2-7,CASSSPGQGLYEQYF,TGCGCCAGCAGTTCTCCGGGACAGGGTCTTTACGAGCAGTACTTC
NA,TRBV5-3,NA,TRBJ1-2,CARSLDCGPRSYGYTF,TGTGCCAGAAGCTTGGATTGCGGGCCAAGGTCCTATGGCTACACCTTC
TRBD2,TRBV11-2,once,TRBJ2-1,CASSLDGETSGRQGGEFF,TGTGCCAGCAGCTTAGATGGAGAGACTAGCGGGAGACAGGGGGGTGAGTTCTTC
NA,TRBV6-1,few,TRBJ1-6,CASSEAPSSYNSPLHF,TGTGCCAGCAGCGAAGCCCCTAGCTCCTATAATTCACCCCTCCACTTT
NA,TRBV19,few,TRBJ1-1,CASSPTSLNPTAPNTEAFF,TGTGCCAGTAGTCCAACCTCTCTCAACCCCACTGCTCCGAACACTGAAGCTTTCTTT
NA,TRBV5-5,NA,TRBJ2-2,CASSFGQSTGELFF,TGTGCCAGCAGCTTTGGACAGAGCACCGGGGAGCTGTTTTTT
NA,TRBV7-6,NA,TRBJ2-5,CASSLYGGRGETQYF,TGTGCCAGCAGCTTATACGGGGGGCGCGGAGAGACCCAGTACTTC
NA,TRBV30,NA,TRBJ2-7,CAWSAQIKIHYEQYF,TGTGCCTGGAGTGCCCAGATTAAAATTCACTACGAGCAGTACTTC
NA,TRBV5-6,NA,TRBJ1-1,CASSSEGSSQGDYTEAFF,TGTGCCAGCAGCTCAGAAGGTAGTTCGCAGGGTGATTACACTGAAGCTTTCTTT
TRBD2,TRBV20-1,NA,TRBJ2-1,CSASFSGTGSEQFF,TGCAGTGCTAGTTTTAGCGGGACCGGTAGTGAGCAGTTCTTC
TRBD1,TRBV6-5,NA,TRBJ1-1,CASSYGQARMNTEAFF,TGTGCCAGCAGTTATGGACAGGCCCGGATGAACACTGAAGCTTTCTTT
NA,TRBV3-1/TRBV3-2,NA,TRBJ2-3,CASSPRWSGSTDTQYF,TGTGCCAGCAGCCCACGGTGGAGCGGGAGCACAGATACGCAGTATTTT
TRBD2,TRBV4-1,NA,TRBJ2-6,CASSRGLAGANVLTF,TGCGCCAGCAGCCGAGGACTAGCTGGGGCCAACGTCCTGACTTTC
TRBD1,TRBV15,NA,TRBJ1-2,CATSRDAPGQGGYTF,TGTGCCACCAGCAGAGATGCCCCGGGACAGGGCGGCTACACCTTC
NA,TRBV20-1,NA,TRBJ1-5,CSASPGRGFASNQPQHF,TGCAGTGCCAGTCCGGGGAGGGGTTTTGCTAGCAATCAGCCCCAGCATTTT